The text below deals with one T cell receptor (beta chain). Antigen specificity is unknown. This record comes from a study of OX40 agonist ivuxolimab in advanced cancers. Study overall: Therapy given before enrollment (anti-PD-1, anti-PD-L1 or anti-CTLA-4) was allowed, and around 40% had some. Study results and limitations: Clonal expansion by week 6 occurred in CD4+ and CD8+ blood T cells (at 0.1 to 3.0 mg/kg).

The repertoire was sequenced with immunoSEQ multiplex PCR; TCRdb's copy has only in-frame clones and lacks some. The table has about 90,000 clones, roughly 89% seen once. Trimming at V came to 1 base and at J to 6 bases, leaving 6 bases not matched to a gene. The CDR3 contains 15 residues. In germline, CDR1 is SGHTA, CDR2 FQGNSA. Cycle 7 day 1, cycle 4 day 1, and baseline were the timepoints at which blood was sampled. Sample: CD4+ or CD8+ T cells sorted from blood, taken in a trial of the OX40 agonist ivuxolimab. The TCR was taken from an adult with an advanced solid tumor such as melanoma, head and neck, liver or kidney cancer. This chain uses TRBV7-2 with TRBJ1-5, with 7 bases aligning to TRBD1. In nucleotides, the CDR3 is TGTGCCAGCAGCTTAGGAGGGGGCGTATCTCAGCCCCAGCATTTT. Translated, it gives CASSLGGGVSQPQHF.